These 23 T cell receptor beta chains share one sample of origin, sequenced in a study of blood T cells in healthy people across ages. A second about 6 to 12 cycle PCR used barcoded and J-beta primers. Via MiXCR, TCRdb re-called the 5' RACE reads, giving one row per CDR3 protein. The table lists around 710,000 distinct CDR3 sequences, 43% of them singletons, with roughly 20% in the top ten. Material: blood. The source of these receptors is a woman aged 60-75 years in good health.

The chain is built from TRBV20-1 and TRBJ1-5; D is possibly TRBD1 (5 bases). From germline, CDR1 is DFQATT and CDR2 SNEGSKA (reference sequence). The CDR3 runs 13 residues. Trimming pared 6 bases from V and 5 bases from J, leaving 14 bases between. CDR3 coding DNA: TGCAGTGCCCCAAGGGGAAGGGATCAGCCCCAGCATTTT. Residues: CSAPRGRDQPQHF.

A note on this clonotype: A much larger clone sits a single nucleotide away, making a read error possible. The chain couples TRBV4-2 to TRBJ2-6; 9 nucleotides match TRBD1. Germline assignment: CDR1 LGHNA and CDR2 YNFKEQ. This CDR3 is built from 17 residues. The DNA of the CDR3 is TGTGCCTGCAGCCAAGAAGGGACAGGGTCCGGGGCCAACGTCCTGACTTTC. Its protein product is CACSQEGTGSGANVLTF.

The rearrangement uses TRBV28 and TRBJ2-7; D remains ambiguous. The V gene's germline CDR1 is MDHEN and CDR2 SYDVKM. V lost 5 bases and J lost 1, with 12 bases in between. The CDR3 extends over 14 amino acids. The CDR3 region has the DNA TGTGCCAGCAGTGTGATGCGTCCGTCCTACGAGCAGTACTTC. It codes for CASSVMRPSYEQYF. Using reference TRBV28 and TRBJ2-7 for the parts outside the CDR3, the full variable domain is DVKVTQSSRYLVKRTGEKVFLECVQDMDHENMFWYRQDPGLGLRLIYFSYDVKMKEKGDIPEGYSVSREKKERFSLILESASTNQTSMYLCASSVMRPSYEQYFGPGTRLTVT.

In its sample, this clonotype was seen many times. CDR3 region: CSVGGGLRPSDTQYF. The DNA of the CDR3 is TGCAGCGTTGGTGGGGGGCTTCGCCCTTCTGATACGCAGTATTTT. The chain joins TRBV29-1 to TRBJ2-3, with D perhaps being TRBD1 or TRBD2 (6 bases each). V was trimmed by 4 bases and J by 6 bases, leaving 20 bases between them. This CDR3 has 15 amino acids. Germline CDR1 SQVTM, CDR2 ANQGSEA.

V is TRBV7-3 and J is TRBJ2-3; D may be TRBD2 (5 bases). Trimming took 5 bases from V and 1 from J, leaving 13 bases between them. The CDR3 is 15 residues long. Germline V gene data show CDR1 as SGHTA and CDR2 as FQGTGA. Here the CDR3 reads CASSPAVRGTDTQYF. The CDR3 DNA reads TGTGCCAGCAGCCCCGCGGTGAGGGGCACAGATACGCAGTATTTT.

This clonotype was observed a single time. The chain combines TRBV16 with TRBJ1-1; the D gene is possibly TRBD1 (6 bases). Per the germline V gene, CDR1 is KGHSY and CDR2 is FQNENV. The CDR3 loop spans 14 amino acids. Trimming stripped 0 bases from V and 6 bases from J, with 11 bases between. CDR3 sequence: CASSQSVQGAEAFF. The CDR3 DNA is TGTGCCAGCAGCCAATCTGTACAGGGAGCTGAAGCTTTCTTT.

Written as DNA, the CDR3 is TGTGCCAGCAGTGCTAAAATGGGGACAGCGAATAATTCACCCCTCCACTTT. Amino acids: CASSAKMGTANNSPLHF. The J gene is TRBJ1-6, the V gene TRBV6-1, with 7 positions matching TRBD1. Germline CDR1 is MNHNS and CDR2 is SASEGT. The CDR3 has 17 amino acids. J lost 5 bases, V lost 4 bases, and 11 bases had no gene match.

On this clonotype itself: One end of the junction fails to match germline, which may point to a read error. The chain has TRBV6-1 and TRBJ2-7; D call uncertain. Germline values: CDR1 MNHNS, CDR2 SASEGT. The CDR3 length is 15 residues. The CDR3 loop reads CTSTTTTAGYYEQYF. The CDR3 bases are TGTACCAGCACCACCACTACGGCCGGTTACTACGAGCAGTACTTC.

The chain employs TRBV12-3 or TRBV12-4 and TRBJ1-5; weak D call: TRBD1 (5 bases). The CDR3 sequence is 14 residues long. The V and J ends lost 3 bases and 6 bases respectively, with 12 bases between them. CDR3: CASSFGGTSQPQHF. The CDR3 DNA reads as TGTGCCAGCAGTTTCGGAGGGACTAGTCAGCCCCAGCATTTT.

This clonotype showed up just a few times. This chain uses TRBV7-2 with TRBJ2-3; D is perhaps TRBD2 (6 bases). V was trimmed by 7 bases and J by 7 bases, leaving 12 bases between them. Per the germline V gene, CDR1 is SGHTA and CDR2 is FQGNSA. The CDR3 contains 12 residues. DNA for the CDR3: TGTGCCAGCACCCGGGACTTTAATACGCAGTATTTT. It translates to CASTRDFNTQYF.

The chain employs TRBV9 and TRBJ2-5; D not resolved. The CDR3 is made up of 14 amino acids. V lost 4 bases, J lost 2 bases, and 12 bases lay in between. Germline CDR1 reads SGDLS; CDR2 reads YYNGEE. CDR3 residues: CASSPMGMQETQYF. In DNA, the CDR3 is TGTGCCAGCAGCCCCATGGGGATGCAAGAGACCCAGTACTTC.

The chain's CDR3 is CASIPGHSNYGYTF. CDR3 coding DNA: TGTGCCAGCATTCCGGGACACTCAAACTATGGCTACACCTTC. This sequence joins TRBV12-3 or TRBV12-4 and TRBJ1-2; D perhaps matches TRBD1 (6 bases). V was trimmed by 7 bases and J by 2 bases, leaving 14 bases between them. CDR3 size: 14 residues.

This chain links TRBV20-1 with TRBJ1-2, with a tentative D call TRBD1 (6 bases). The V and J ends lost 3 bases and 9 bases respectively, with 14 bases between them. The CDR3 has 12 residues. CDR1 is DFQATT and CDR2 is SNEGSKA in the germline V gene (reference sequence). The CDR3 nucleotides are TGCAGTGCTAGTCGGACAGATGGTCGCTACACCTTC. Protein product: CSASRTDGRYTF.

The chain is built from TRBV13 and TRBJ2-2; D gene ambiguous. The CDR3 has 13 residues. Germline V CDR1 and CDR2: PRHDT, FYEKMQ (reference sequence). Trimming removed 3 bases at V and 4 bases at J, with 6 bases between. CDR3 region: CASSFRLTGELFF. For the CDR3, the DNA is TGTGCCAGCAGCTTCAGACTCACCGGGGAGCTGTTTTTT.

This clonotype has only a few counts. The gene calls are TRBV7-9 and TRBJ1-2, with 8 bases that match TRBD1. Germline-derived CDR1 and CDR2 are SEHNR and FQNEAQ (reference sequence). The CDR3 length is 14 residues. V trimming: 5 bases; J trimming: 6 bases; junction bases outside the gene matches: 8. The CDR3 region is CASSKKATGDGYTF. The CDR3 nucleotides are TGTGCCAGCAGCAAAAAGGCGACAGGGGATGGCTACACCTTC.

This clonotype was detected only a few times. This chain connects TRBV7-3 to TRBJ2-7; TRBD2 might be the D (6 bases). The CDR3 has 14 residues. Trimming left V 2 bases short and J 2 bases short, with 10 bases between. Germline loops: CDR1 SGHTA, CDR2 FQGTGA. CDR3 in amino acids: CASSLLSGPYEQYF. CDR3 nucleotides: TGTGCCAGCAGCTTACTCAGCGGGCCCTACGAGCAGTACTTC.

This rearrangement joins TRBV2 to TRBJ2-7; no clear D. The germline gives CDR1 SNHLY, CDR2 FYNNEI. This CDR3 region has 13 residues. V was trimmed by 6 bases and J by 4 bases, leaving 13 bases between them. The DNA for the CDR3 is TGTGCCAGCAGCTCGTCCCCCGTATACGAGCAGTACTTC. Encoded protein: CASSSSPVYEQYF.

The J gene is TRBJ1-5, the V gene TRBV6-5; D gene unclear. Germline V gene sequence: CDR1 MNHEY, CDR2 SVGAGI. Trimming shortened V by 6 bases and J by 1 base, and 10 bases separated the two germline ends. The CDR3 covers 14 residues. CDR3 loop: CASSRRRSNQPQHF. As DNA, the CDR3 is TGTGCCAGCAGCCGAAGACGGAGCAATCAGCCCCAGCATTTT.

The chain is built from TRBV15 and TRBJ2-3; D is possibly TRBD1 (6 bases). The CDR3 spans 18 residues. Germline CDR1 reads LNHNV; CDR2 reads YYDKDF (reference sequence). V was clipped by 3 bases and J by 0 bases, with 19 bases between them. CDR3 nucleotide sequence: TGTGCCACCAGCAGGAGACACCCCGGGACACCAAGCACAGATACGCAGTATTTT. Its translation is CATSRRHPGTPSTDTQYF.

This clonotype was detected a few times. This chain joins TRBV3-1 and TRBJ2-3; D not resolved. The CDR3 is 16 amino acids. V lost 0 bases and J 0 bases, leaving 10 bases between the germline ends. CDR1 is LGHDT, CDR2 YNNKEL, per germline (reference sequence). This CDR3 is CASSQDWSSSTDTQYF. The CDR3 DNA reads as TGTGCCAGCAGCCAAGATTGGAGTTCTAGCACAGATACGCAGTATTTT.

At least ten counts were recorded for this clonotype. The rearrangement links TRBV10-3 to TRBJ2-5; possible D gene TRBD2, 7 bases. V dropped 3 bases and J dropped 4 bases, with 15 bases sitting between them. The CDR3 is 15 residues long. Germline V gene lookup returns CDR1 ENHRY and CDR2 SYGVKD. The DNA of the CDR3 is TGTGCCATCAGTGAAGGAGGGGGGGCCTCAGAGACCCAGTACTTC. It codes for CAISEGGGASETQYF.

In its sample, this clonotype was seen a few times. The chain combines TRBV20-1 with TRBJ2-7; no clear D. Germline-derived CDR1 and CDR2 are DFQATT and SNEGSKA (reference sequence). This CDR3 spans 13 amino acids. Trimming cost V 1 base and J 6 bases, with 13 bases left between them. Here the CDR3 DNA reads TGCAGTGCTAGAGCTTCCGCCAAAGGCGAGCAGTACTTC. Its translation: CSARASAKGEQYF.

This rearrangement joins TRBV11-2 to TRBJ2-1, with D possibly called TRBD1 or TRBD2 (5 bases each). Trimming took off 1 base at V and 9 bases at J, with 10 bases between the two ends. This CDR3 comprises 13 residues. Germline CDR1 and CDR2: SGHAT and FQNNGV. CDR3 amino acids: CASSLGDGAEQFF. The CDR3 DNA follows: TGTGCCAGCAGCTTAGGGGACGGTGCTGAGCAGTTCTTC. Using reference TRBV11-2 and TRBJ2-1 for the parts outside the CDR3, the full variable domain is EAGVAQSPRYKIIEKRQSVAFWCNPISGHATLYWYQQILGQGPKLLIQFQNNGVVDDSQLPKDRFSAERLKGVDSTLKIQPAKLEDSAVYLCASSLGDGAEQFFGPGTRLTVL.